These 8 T cell receptor beta chains originate from one sample sequenced in a study of blood T cell repertoires in COVID-19. Sequencing used immunoSEQ multiplex PCR; TCRdb keeps in-frame clones, though not all of them. The sample includes a few hundred thousand clones, 80% to 90% of them seen just once. Sequencing input: peripheral blood. The receptors shown here come from a middle-aged man who had recovered from COVID-19.

The V call is TRBV19, the J call TRBJ1-5; TRBD1 matches at 9 bases. Germline-derived CDR1 and CDR2 are LNHDA and SQIVND (reference sequence). CDR3 length: 15 residues. J lost 4 bases, V lost 6 bases, and 7 bases had no gene match. The CDR3 DNA follows: TGTGCCAGTAGGGACAGGGGCTATGGTAATCAGCCCCAGCATTTT. Protein sequence: CASRDRGYGNQPQHF.

The gene calls are TRBV20-1 and TRBJ2-1; perhaps TRBD2 as D (6 bases). Germline assignment: CDR1 DFQATT and CDR2 SNEGSKA (reference sequence). The CDR3 contains 11 residues. The ends were cut back, 2 bases at V and 8 bases at J, with 7 bases in the middle. The CDR3 DNA is TGCAGTGCTAGATGGGACTATGAGCAGTTCTTC. The encoded protein is CSARWDYEQFF.

In nucleotides, the CDR3 is TGTGCCAGCAGCCAACGGGACAGGGACCCCGGGGAGCTGTTTTTT. Its protein product is CASSQRDRDPGELFF. This chain links TRBV3-1 (or the pseudogene TRBV3-2) with TRBJ2-2; TRBD1 agrees at 9 bases. The CDR3 loop spans 15 amino acids. V shed 2 bases and J 6 bases; nucleotides not matched to a gene: 4. Looked up from germline, CDR1 is LGHDT and CDR2 is YNNKEL (reference sequence).

This rearrangement joins TRBV7-6 to TRBJ2-3, with 10 bases matching TRBD2. The germline gives CDR1 SGHVS, CDR2 FNYEAQ. The CDR3 covers 17 residues. Trimming at V came to 1 base and at J to 3 bases, leaving 7 bases not matched to a gene. The CDR3: CASSLEGSGGVTDTQYF. The DNA for the CDR3 is TGTGCCAGCAGCTTAGAGGGAAGCGGGGGGGTAACAGATACGCAGTATTTT.

This clone has only one observation. CDR3 in amino acids: CASSFAGPNEKLFF. The CDR3 DNA is TGCGCCAGCAGCTTTGCAGGCCCTAATGAAAAACTGTTTTTT. The rearrangement uses TRBV5-1 and TRBJ1-4; D gene uncertain. CDR1 and CDR2 (germline): SGHRS, YFSETQ. This CDR3 is built from 14 residues. Deletions cut 2 bases from V and 3 bases from J, with 8 bases between.

The J gene is TRBJ1-6, the V gene TRBV7-2, with TRBD1 as a possible D gene (6 bases). With 2 bases removed from V and 8 bases from J, the gap between germline ends came to 19 bases. This CDR3 is 17 amino acids long. The V gene's germline CDR1 is SGHTA and CDR2 FQGNSA. DNA of the CDR3: TGTGCCAGCAGCTTATCGTTCCATACAGCAGGGGATTCACCCCTCCACTTT. Amino acid sequence: CASSLSFHTAGDSPLHF. The full variable domain, completed using reference TRBV7-2 and TRBJ1-6, is GAGVSQSPSNKVTEKGKDVELRCDPISGHTALYWYRQSLGQGLEFLIYFQGNSAPDKSGLPSDRFSAERTGGSVSTLTIQRTQQEDSAVYLCASSLSFHTAGDSPLHFGNGTRLTVT.

The gene calls are TRBV10-3 and TRBJ1-5; TRBD1 matches at 10 bases. The CDR3 extends over 14 amino acids. The germline gives CDR1 ENHRY, CDR2 SYGVKD. J was trimmed by 3 bases and V by 9 bases; bases with no gene match: 5. The CDR3 region is CAIKGQGDNQPQHF. The CDR3 DNA sequence: TGTGCCATTAAAGGACAGGGGGACAATCAGCCCCAGCATTTT.

The chain recombines TRBV5-3 with TRBJ1-5, with D tentatively TRBD1 (6 bases). TRBV5-3 is an ORF, and what it does is uncertain. V gave up 4 bases and J gave up 3 bases, with 14 bases separating them. The CDR3 extends over 15 amino acids. CDR3 in DNA: TGTGCCAGAAGCCATCAGAACAGGGCCAATCAGCCCCAGCATTTT. This gives the protein CARSHQNRANQPQHF.